This TCR beta chain came from a study of blood T cell repertoires in COVID-19 (dated by TCRdb to the early 2020s). With regard to the full study: The collaborator samples originated in the United States, Italy and Spain and spanned the acute and convalescent phases of COVID-19. Where available, HLA class I and class II types were obtained from metadata supplied by the sample provider rather than from assay-based typing. A de-identified subject ID, COVID-19 status, age in years and sex were almost always included in the sample metadata. The material from the prospective study consisted of cDNA or gDNA derived from T cells, B-cell-depleted T cells, or PBMCs. A freely available public database, intended as a resource for researchers studying the immune response to SARS-CoV-2, is where the repertoires were released. The samples were drawn from the first 160 participants of the ongoing ImmuneRACE study and from over 950 subjects provided by 6 global collaborators. Subjects who had been exposed to COVID-19, were actively infected with it, or had recovered from it provided the deeply sampled blood TCRbeta repertoires that made up the dataset. Paper-wide results and their limitations: The amount of clinical and demographic metadata varied by source and participant and was provided uncurated.

Comments on this clone: Its antigen is unknown. Nothing much larger sits one base from this clone, and base qualities are not available.

TCRbeta CDR3 regions were amplified from genomic DNA using the immunoSEQ Assay, a bias-controlled multiplex PCR. The original methods were these. Within the assay, amplification of reference gene primers was used to estimate how many nucleated cells each sample contained. To quantify the absolute abundance of each unique TCRbeta CDR3 rearrangement, sequence reads were collapsed and filtered. For each sample, productive Simpson clonality was calculated as the square root of Simpson's diversity index over productive rearrangements. TCRdb retrieved this table from immuneACCESS and kept in-frame rearrangements only. Not all clones are present; in checked studies, unresolved V genes account for under half, and no reason is known for the remainder. V and J calls and clone size follow that table, whereas D and trimming were derived from the DNA. In this sample the table shows tens of thousands of clones, under 85% of which occur a single time. Clones ranked in the top ten supply approximately 15% of the sample.

Taken from the germline V gene, the CDR1 and CDR2 loops are SGHTS and YDEGEE. V trim: 4 bases; J trim: 0 bases; unmatched bases: 4. The CDR3 numbers 15 residues from cysteine through phenylalanine. Of all the DNA, just the CDR3 is kept, 45 bases in frame from base 1. Each collaborating institution followed its own protocols to collect whole blood in K2EDTA tubes. For TCRbeta analysis, collaborators shipped samples in one of three forms: frozen whole blood, isolated PBMCs, or DNA extracted from either of those sample types. The sample comprised peripheral blood. The TCR sequence derives from a man in his sixties with acute or convalescent COVID-19. The V and J segments used are TRBV5-8 and TRBJ1-3; 7 junctional bases match TRBD1. The CDR3 has the sequence CASSIGQASGNTIYF. The nucleotides are TGTGCCAGCAGCATAGGACAGGCCTCTGGAAACACCATATATTTT.